This T cell receptor beta chain was identified during a study of cytomegalovirus exposure and HLA in healthy donors. Background on the study: Membership in the Caucasian-associated ancestry cluster was found for about 80% of around 380 genotyped donors. Findings of the study overall: Based on reports, TCR beta sequences accurately predicted HLA-A and HLA-B alleles for most subjects. When analyzed later, a missense DCLRE1C variant was found to be linked to TCR beta V- and J-gene trimming.

Germline trimming cut 5 bases from V and 6 bases from J; bases unmatched to any gene: 6. The CDR3 sequence is 14 residues long. Germline V gene data show CDR1 as SQVTM and CDR2 as ANQGSEA. A multiplex PCR was run with 60 Vbeta primers and 13 Jbeta primers. How the authors handled the data: Later analysis identified roughly 82 million unique TCR beta chains, some 10 million shared. Profiled with immunoSEQ multiplex PCR; TCRdb holds only in-frame clones, not every one. That table is the source of V, J and clone size, and D and trimming were worked out from the DNA. In the table there are about 97,000 clones, 73% of which are singletons. This clone came up once. What it binds is not known.

The gene calls are TRBV29-1 and TRBJ2-1; 11 bases align to TRBD1. This sequence originates from a man between 40 and 49 years old in good health and CMV-seronegative. The sequenced material came from PBMCs. This CDR3 reads CSVPDRGRGNEQFF. The CDR3 DNA reads TGCAGCGTTCCGGACAGGGGGCGCGGCAATGAGCAGTTCTTC.